This T cell receptor (beta chain) comes out of a study of PD-L1 blockade in urothelial cancer. Study-wide context: Starting in about 2014, patients were given atezolizumab (1,200 mg intravenously every 3 weeks). Males with bladder-origin urothelial cancer made up about 85% of the roughly 30 patients. At 3 weeks (second dose) and 6 weeks after starting treatment, blood was analyzed. Blood samples had a median of around 150,000 T cells.

Time point reported: peripheral blood 6 weeks after treatment start. Per the germline V gene, CDR1 is SGHVS and CDR2 is FQNEAQ. The length of the CDR3 is 15 residues. The V segment lost 1 base and the J segment 2 bases; nucleotides outside the gene matches: 3. Clones were read by immunoSEQ multiplex PCR, and TCRdb kept only the in-frame ones, dropping some. The table has more than 60,000 clones, roughly 90% seen once. V usage is TRBV7-8 and J usage is TRBJ2-7; 9 positions agree with TRBD1. The sequencing used PBMCs, collected around atezolizumab (anti-PD-L1) treatment. The clonotype was recovered from a man aged 55-75 years with urothelial cancer. DNA for the CDR3: TGTGCCAGCAGCTTAGATGGGACAGGGACCTACGAGCAGTACTTC. Amino acids: CASSLDGTGTYEQYF.